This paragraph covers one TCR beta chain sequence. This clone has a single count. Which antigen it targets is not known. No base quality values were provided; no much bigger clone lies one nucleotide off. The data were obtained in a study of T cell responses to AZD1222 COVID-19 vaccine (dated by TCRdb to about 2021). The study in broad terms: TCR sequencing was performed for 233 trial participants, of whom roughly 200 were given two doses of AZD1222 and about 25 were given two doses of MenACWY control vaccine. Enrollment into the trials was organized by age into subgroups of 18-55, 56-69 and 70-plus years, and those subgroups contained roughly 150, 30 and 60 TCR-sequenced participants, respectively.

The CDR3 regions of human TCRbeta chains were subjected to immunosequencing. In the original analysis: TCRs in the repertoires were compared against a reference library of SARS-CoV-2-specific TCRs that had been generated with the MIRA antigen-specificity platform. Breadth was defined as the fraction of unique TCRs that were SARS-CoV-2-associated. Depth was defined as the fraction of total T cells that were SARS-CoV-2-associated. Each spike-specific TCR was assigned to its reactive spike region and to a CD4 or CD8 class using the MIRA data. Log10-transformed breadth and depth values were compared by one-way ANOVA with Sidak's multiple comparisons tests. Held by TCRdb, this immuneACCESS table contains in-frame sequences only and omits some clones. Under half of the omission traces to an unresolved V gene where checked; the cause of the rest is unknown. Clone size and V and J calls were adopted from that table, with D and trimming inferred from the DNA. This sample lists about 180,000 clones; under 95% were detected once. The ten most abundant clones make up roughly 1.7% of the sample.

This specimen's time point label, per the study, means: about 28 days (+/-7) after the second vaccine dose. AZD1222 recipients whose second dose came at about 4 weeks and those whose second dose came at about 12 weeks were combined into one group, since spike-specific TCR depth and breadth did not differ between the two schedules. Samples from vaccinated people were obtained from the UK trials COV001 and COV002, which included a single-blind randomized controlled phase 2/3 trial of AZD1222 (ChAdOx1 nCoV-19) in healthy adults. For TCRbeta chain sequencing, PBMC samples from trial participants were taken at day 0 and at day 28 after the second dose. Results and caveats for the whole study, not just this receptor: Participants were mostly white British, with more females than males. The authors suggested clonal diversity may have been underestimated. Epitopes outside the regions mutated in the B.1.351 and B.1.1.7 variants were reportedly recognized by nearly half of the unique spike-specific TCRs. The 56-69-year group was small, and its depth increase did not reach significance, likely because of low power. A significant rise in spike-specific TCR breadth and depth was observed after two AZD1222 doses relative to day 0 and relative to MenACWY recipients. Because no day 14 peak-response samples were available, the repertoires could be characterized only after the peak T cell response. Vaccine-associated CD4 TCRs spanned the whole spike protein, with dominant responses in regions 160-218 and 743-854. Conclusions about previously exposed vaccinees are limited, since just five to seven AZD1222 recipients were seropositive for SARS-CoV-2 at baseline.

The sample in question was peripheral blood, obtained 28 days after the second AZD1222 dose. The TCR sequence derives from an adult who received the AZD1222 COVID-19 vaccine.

The sequence in DNA is TGTGCCAGCAGCGCTTTACAGGGAGGTGCTTCACCCCTCCACTTT. Its protein product is CASSALQGGASPLHF. The rearranged chain carries TRBV9 and TRBJ1-6, with TRBD1 perhaps the D gene, on 6 matching bases. The germline V gene sets CDR1 to SGDLS and CDR2 to YYNGEE. Trimming at the junction amounts to 3 bases on V and 9 bases on J, and the germline ends lie 16 bases apart. Taken from cysteine to phenylalanine, the CDR3 has 15 residues. Only the CDR3 portion is preserved as DNA: 45 bases, with reading frame beginning at the first base.